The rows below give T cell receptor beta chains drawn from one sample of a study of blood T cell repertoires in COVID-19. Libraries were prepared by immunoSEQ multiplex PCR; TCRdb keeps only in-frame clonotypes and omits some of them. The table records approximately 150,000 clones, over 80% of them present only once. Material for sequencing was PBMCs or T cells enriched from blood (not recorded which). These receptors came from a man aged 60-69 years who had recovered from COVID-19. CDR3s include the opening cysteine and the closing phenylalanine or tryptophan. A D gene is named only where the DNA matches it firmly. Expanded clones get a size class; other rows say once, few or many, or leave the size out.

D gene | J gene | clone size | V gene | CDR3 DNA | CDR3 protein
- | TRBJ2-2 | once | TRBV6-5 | TGTGCCAGCAGTTGGGGACTGAACACCGGGGAGCTGTTTTTT | CASSWGLNTGELFF
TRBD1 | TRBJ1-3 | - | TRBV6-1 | TGTGCCAGCAGTGAAGTGGGACAGCTTGTTAACACCATATATTTT | CASSEVGQLVNTIYF
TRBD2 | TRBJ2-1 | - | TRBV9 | TGTGCCAGCAGCGCCGGGACTAGCGGGAGTCTTCGCTACAATGAGCAGTTCTTC | CASSAGTSGSLRYNEQFF
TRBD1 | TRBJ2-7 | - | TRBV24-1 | TGTGCCACCAGGCGGGACAGGGGTCCCCCCTACGAGCAGTACTTC | CATRRDRGPPYEQYF
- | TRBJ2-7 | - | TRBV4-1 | TGCGCCAGCAGCCAAGATCTGGAGTGGAGCTCCTACGAGCAGTACTTC | CASSQDLEWSSYEQYF
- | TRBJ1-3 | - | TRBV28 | TGTGCCAGCAGTTTTGGCAGAAGCGTTGGAAACACCATATATTTT | CASSFGRSVGNTIYF
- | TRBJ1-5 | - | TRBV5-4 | TGTGCCAGCAGCTCGGAACCCGGGGGGGGGAGGCCCCAGCATTTT | CASSSEPGGGRPQHF
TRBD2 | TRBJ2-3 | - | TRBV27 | TGTGCCAGCAGCATTAGGCACAGCGGGGGCAGTACAGATACGCAGTATTTT | CASSIRHSGGSTDTQYF
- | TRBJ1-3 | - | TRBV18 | TGTGCCAGCTCACCCACCCGGGCGGGAAGCTCTGGAAACACCATATATTTT | CASSPTRAGSSGNTIYF
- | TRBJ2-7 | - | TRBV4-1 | TGCGCCAGCAGCCAAGATTTAGCCAGGGCCTACGAGCAGTACTTC | CASSQDLARAYEQYF
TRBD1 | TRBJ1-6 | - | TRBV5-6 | TGTGCCAGCAGCTTGGTGGGACAGAGCTATAATTCACCCCTCCACTTT | CASSLVGQSYNSPLHF
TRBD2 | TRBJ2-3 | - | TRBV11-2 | TGTGCCAGCATCAATAGCGGGGGGGGCACAGATACGCAGTATTTT | CASINSGGGTDTQYF
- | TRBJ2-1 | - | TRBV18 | TGTGCCAGCTCACAAACGGGGTACAATGAGCAGTTCTTC | CASSQTGYNEQFF
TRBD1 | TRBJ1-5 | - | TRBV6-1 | TGTGCCAGCAGTGAATTACTGGGACAGGGGTTGGGGGGCAAAAATCAGCCCCAGCATTTT | CASSELLGQGLGGKNQPQHF
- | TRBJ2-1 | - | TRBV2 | TGTGCCAGCAGTTACAGTGTGGAGCAGTTCTTC | CASSYSVEQFF
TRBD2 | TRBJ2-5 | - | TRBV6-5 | TGTGCCAGCAGTTACCGGGATTGGGGAGGGAAGGAGACCCAGTACTTC | CASSYRDWGGKETQYF
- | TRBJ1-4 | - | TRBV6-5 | TGTGCCAGTAAACATTCAGCAACTAATGAAAAACTGTTTTTT | CASKHSATNEKLFF
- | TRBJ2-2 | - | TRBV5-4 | TGTGCCAGCAGCCCGGGTGGAGGACGGACCGGGGAGCTGTTTTTT | CASSPGGGRTGELFF
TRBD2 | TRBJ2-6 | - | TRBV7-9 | TGTGCCAGCAGCCCTAGCGGGTCATGGGCCAACGTCCTGACTTTC | CASSPSGSWANVLTF
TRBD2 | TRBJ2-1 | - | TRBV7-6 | TGTGCCAGCAGCTTAGCGAGGCTAGCGGTACACAATGAGCAGTTCTTC | CASSLARLAVHNEQFF
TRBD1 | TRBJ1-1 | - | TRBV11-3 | TGTGCCAGCAGCTTAGGTGACAGGGGGGACACTGAAGCTTTCTTT | CASSLGDRGDTEAFF
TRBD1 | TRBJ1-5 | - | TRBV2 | TGTGCCAGCAGCCGGACAGGGGACAATCAGCCCCAGCATTTT | CASSRTGDNQPQHF